What follows are 6 T cell receptor beta chains derived from one specimen sequenced in a study of vaccination and CD4 T cells after COVID-19. The treatment: roughly 10-day PBMC culture with coronavirus spike peptide pools or control peptides (ViraFEST assay). An Oncomine TCR Beta short-read assay was used to sequence the DNA from cultured CD4+ T cells. TCRdb re-analysed the PCR reads in MiXCR, keeping a single row per CDR3 protein. The table lists about 2,800 distinct CDR3 sequences, over 25% of them singletons. The antigens of these receptors remain unknown. Specimen: CD4+ T cells from blood, cultured in vitro, collected after SARS-CoV-2 vaccination. The receptors come from a human donor who had recovered from COVID-19.

This clonotype qualifies as medium-sized. The chain has TRBV7-9 and TRBJ1-5; D is unresolved. CDR3 length equals 15 residues. Deletions cut 4 bases from V and 2 bases from J, with 12 bases between. CDR1 and CDR2 (germline): SEHNR, FQNEAQ (reference sequence). This chain's CDR3 is CASSSGSFGNQPQHF. CDR3 sequence (DNA): TGTGCCAGCAGCTCCGGGTCTTTTGGCAATCAGCCCCAGCATTTT. The full variable domain, rest sourced from reference TRBV7-9 and TRBJ1-5, is DTGVSQNPRHKITKRGQNVTFRCDPISEHNRLYWYRQTLGQGPEFLTYFQNEAQLEKSRLLSDRFSAERPKGSFSTLEIQRTEQGDSAMYLCASSSGSFGNQPQHFGDGTRLSIL.

In its sample, this clonotype is medium-sized (0.01 to 0.1%). The chain uses TRBV20-1 and TRBJ2-3; D remains ambiguous. Trimming removed 5 bases at V and 2 bases at J, with 11 bases between. Looked up from germline, CDR1 is DFQATT and CDR2 is SNEGSKA (reference sequence). The CDR3 extends over 13 amino acids. The CDR3: CSAPDGTTDTQYF. The CDR3 DNA is TGCAGTGCTCCGGACGGAACCACAGATACGCAGTATTTT.

In its sample, this clonotype ranks as medium-sized. The chain recombines TRBV6-1 with TRBJ1-5, with a possible D match to TRBD1 (6 bases). Trimming shortened V by 11 bases and J by 7 bases, and 21 bases separated the two germline ends. This CDR3 spans 14 amino acids. CDR1 is MNHNS, CDR2 SASEGT, per germline. CDR3 DNA sequence: TGTGCCTCACGTGGGGGGGCAGGGGTCCAGCCCCAGCATTTT. It specifies CASRGGAGVQPQHF.

The V call is TRBV19, the J call TRBJ2-7, with D unresolved. Trimming left V 5 bases short and J 5 bases short, with 16 bases between. The CDR3 totals 14 residues. CDR1 and CDR2 from the germline V gene are LNHDA and SQIVND (reference sequence). The CDR3 DNA follows: TGTGCCAGTAGTCCGGCAGTATTGAGCGACGAGCAGTACTTC. Translation gives CASSPAVLSDEQYF.

By sample fraction, this clonotype is medium-sized. The chain combines TRBV6-1 with TRBJ2-7; D is perhaps TRBD1 (6 bases). The CDR3 totals 14 residues. The germline V gene encodes CDR1 MNHNS and CDR2 SASEGT. The V end was cut by 6 bases, the J end by 5 bases, with 17 bases between. The CDR3: CASRQGTPRDEQYF. CDR3 coding DNA: TGTGCCAGCAGACAGGGAACTCCTAGGGACGAGCAGTACTTC.

This clonotype has only a few counts. This chain connects TRBV4-2 to TRBJ1-5; no reliable D call. The germline gives CDR1 LGHNA, CDR2 YNFKEQ. The CDR3 is 13 amino acids. Trimming pared 6 bases from V and 0 bases from J, leaving 6 bases between. CDR3 region: CASSPDSNQPQHF. Here the CDR3 DNA reads TGTGCCAGCAGTCCCGATAGCAATCAGCCCCAGCATTTT.